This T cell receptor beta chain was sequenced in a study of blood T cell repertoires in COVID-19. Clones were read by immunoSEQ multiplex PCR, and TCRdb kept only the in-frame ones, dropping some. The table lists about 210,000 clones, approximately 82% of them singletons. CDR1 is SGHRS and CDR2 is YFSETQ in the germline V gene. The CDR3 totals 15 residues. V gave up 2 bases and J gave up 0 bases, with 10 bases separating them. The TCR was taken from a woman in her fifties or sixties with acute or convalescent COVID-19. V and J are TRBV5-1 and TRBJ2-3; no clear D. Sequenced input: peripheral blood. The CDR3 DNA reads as TGCGCCAGCAGCTTATTCGGAGTTAGCACAGATACGCAGTATTTT. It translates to CASSLFGVSTDTQYF.